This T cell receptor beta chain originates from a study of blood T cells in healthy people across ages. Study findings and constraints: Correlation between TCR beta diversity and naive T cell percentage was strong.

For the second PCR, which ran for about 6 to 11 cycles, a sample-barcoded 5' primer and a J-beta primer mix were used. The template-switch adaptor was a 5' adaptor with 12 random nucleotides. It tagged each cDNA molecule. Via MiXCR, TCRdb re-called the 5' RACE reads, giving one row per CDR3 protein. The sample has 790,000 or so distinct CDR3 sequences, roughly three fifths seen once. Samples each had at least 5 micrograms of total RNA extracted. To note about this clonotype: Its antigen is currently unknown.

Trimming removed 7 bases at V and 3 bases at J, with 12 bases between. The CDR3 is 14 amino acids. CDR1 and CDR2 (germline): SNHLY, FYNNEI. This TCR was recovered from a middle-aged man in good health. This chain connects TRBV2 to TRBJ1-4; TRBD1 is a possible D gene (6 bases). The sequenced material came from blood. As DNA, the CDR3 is TGTGCCAGCACCCCTAGGGGGGCTAATGAAAAACTGTTTTTT. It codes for CASTPRGANEKLFF.